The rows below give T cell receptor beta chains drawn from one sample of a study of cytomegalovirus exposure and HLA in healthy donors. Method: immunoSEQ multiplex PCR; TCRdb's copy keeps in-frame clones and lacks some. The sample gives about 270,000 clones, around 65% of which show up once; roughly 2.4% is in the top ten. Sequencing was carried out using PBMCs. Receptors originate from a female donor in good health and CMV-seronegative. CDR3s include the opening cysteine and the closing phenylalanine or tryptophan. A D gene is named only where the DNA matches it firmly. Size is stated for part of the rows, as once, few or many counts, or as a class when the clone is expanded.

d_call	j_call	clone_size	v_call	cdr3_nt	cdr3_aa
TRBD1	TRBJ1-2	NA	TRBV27	TGTGCCAGCAGTCAGGGGGCAGGGTATGGCTACACCTTC	CASSQGAGYGYTF
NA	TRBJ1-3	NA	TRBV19	TGTGCCAGTACCCCTCGGGGGGCATACTCTGGAAACACCATATATTTT	CASTPRGAYSGNTIYF
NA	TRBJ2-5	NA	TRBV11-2	TGTGCCAGCAGCGCCTCCGGGAGCCAAGGGGAGACCCAGTACTTC	CASSASGSQGETQYF
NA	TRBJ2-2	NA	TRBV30	TGTGCCTGGACCGATAGTCCTCCCGGGGAGCTGTTTTTT	CAWTDSPPGELFF
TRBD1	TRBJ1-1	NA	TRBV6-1	TGTGCCAGCAGTTTTAGGACAGGGTTGAACACTGAAGCTTTCTTT	CASSFRTGLNTEAFF
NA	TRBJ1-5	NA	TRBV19	TGTGCCAGTAGTATTAACAGCAATAGCAATCAGCCCCAGCATTTT	CASSINSNSNQPQHF
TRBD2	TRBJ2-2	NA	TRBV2	TGTGCCAGCAACCTAGCGGGAGACACCGGGGAGCTGTTTTTT	CASNLAGDTGELFF
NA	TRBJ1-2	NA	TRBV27	TGTGCCAGCAGTTTATTGTCGGGACTGTGGGGGAGCTATGGCTACACCTTC	CASSLLSGLWGSYGYTF
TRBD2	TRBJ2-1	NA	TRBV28	TGTGCCAGCAGTGCCCTAACTAGCGGGGCCTACAATGAGCAGTTCTTC	CASSALTSGAYNEQFF
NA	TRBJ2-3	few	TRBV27	TGTGCCAGCAGAACAGGGCCCACAGATACGCAGTATTTT	CASRTGPTDTQYF
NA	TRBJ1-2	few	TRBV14	TGTGCCAGCAGCCTAGGACACAGCTATGGCTACACCTTC	CASSLGHSYGYTF
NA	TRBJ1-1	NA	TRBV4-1	TGCGCCAGCAGCCAAGATTGGCAGGTCAACACTGAAGCTTTCTTT	CASSQDWQVNTEAFF
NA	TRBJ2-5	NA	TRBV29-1	TGCAGCGTTGCCGACAGGACGAAAAGGGAGACCCAGTACTTC	CSVADRTKRETQYF
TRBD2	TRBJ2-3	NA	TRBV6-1	TGTGCCAGCAGAAGACTAGCGGGAGGGGATACGCAGTATTTT	CASRRLAGGDTQYF
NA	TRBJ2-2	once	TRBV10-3	TGTGCCATCAGTGCAGGACTGCAGAACACCGGGGAGCTGTTTTTT	CAISAGLQNTGELFF
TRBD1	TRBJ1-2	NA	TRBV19	TGTGCCAGTAGTTCAGGACAGGGCGGCTATGGCTACACCTTC	CASSSGQGGYGYTF
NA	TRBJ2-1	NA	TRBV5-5	TGTGCCAGCAGCCTTACACCGCTCAATGAGCAGTTCTTC	CASSLTPLNEQFF
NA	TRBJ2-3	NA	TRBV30	TGTGCCTGGAGTGTACGGGAGAGGGATACGCAGTATTTT	CAWSVRERDTQYF
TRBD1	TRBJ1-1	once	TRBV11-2	TGTGCCAGCAGCCCGGGGACAGGGGGGACTGAAGCTTTCTTT	CASSPGTGGTEAFF
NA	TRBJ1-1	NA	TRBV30	TGTGCCTGGAGTTCTAGGGGGGGGAACACTGAAGCTTTCTTT	CAWSSRGGNTEAFF
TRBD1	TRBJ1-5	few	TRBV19	TGTGCCAGTAGTATGCAGGACAGGGGAGGTCAGCCCCAGCATTTT	CASSMQDRGGQPQHF
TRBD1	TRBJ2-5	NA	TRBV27	TGTGCCAGCAGTTCTTACCTTCAGGGGGTAGAGACCCAGTACTTC	CASSSYLQGVETQYF
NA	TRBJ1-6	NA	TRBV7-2	TGTGCCAGCAGCCCAGGGCTTAATTCACCCCTCCACTTT	CASSPGLNSPLHF
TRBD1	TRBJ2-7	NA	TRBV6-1	TGTGCCAGCGGACAGGGCCACTCCTACGAGCAGTACTTC	CASGQGHSYEQYF
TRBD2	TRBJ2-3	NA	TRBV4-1	TGCGCCAGCAACCAAGATTCTAGCGGGAGGTTGACAGATACGCAGTATTTT	CASNQDSSGRLTDTQYF
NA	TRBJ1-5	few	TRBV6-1	TGTGCCAGCCTCAAGCTCACGGGGTCACAACCCCAGCATTTT	CASLKLTGSQPQHF
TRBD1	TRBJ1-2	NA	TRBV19	TGTGCCAGTAGTATAGCAGGACAGGGCGGTGGCTACACCTTC	CASSIAGQGGGYTF
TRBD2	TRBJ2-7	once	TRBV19	TGTGCCGCTTCCGGGACTAGCGGGAGAGGCGAGCAGTACTTC	CAASGTSGRGEQYF
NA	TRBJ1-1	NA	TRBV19	TGTGCCAGTAGTATGCAACATTCCAACACTGAAGCTTTCTTT	CASSMQHSNTEAFF
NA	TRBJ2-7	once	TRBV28	TGTGCCAGCAGCCCCTATGAGGGAACCACCTACGAGCAGTACTTC	CASSPYEGTTYEQYF
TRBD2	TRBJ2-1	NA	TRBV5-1	TGCGCCAGCAGCCCCACCGAGAGCGGGAGGCTTACCTACAATGAGCAGTTCTTC	CASSPTESGRLTYNEQFF
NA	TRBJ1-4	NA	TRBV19	TGTGCCAGTACCCGGATGGGCAGGGAGGGCGAAAAACTGTTTTTT	CASTRMGREGEKLFF
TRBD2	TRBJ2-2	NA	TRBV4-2	TGTGCCAGCAGCCAAGATCTAGGTAGCGGGACCTTCAACACCGGGGAGCTGTTTTTT	CASSQDLGSGTFNTGELFF
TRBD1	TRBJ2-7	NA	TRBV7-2	TGTGCCAGCAGCCCCGGGACAGCGATCTATGAGCAGTACTTC	CASSPGTAIYEQYF
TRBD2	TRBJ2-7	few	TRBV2	TGTGCCAGCAAGGCGGGGGAGATATTCTACGAGCAGTACTTC	CASKAGEIFYEQYF
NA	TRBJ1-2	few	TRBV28	TGTGCCAGCATCAAAGACGGGACTTCTTATGGCTACACCTTC	CASIKDGTSYGYTF
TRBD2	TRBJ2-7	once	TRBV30	TGTGCCTGGGGCGGGAGCCACGAGCAGTACTTC	CAWGGSHEQYF
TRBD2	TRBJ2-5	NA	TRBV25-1	TGTGCCAGCAGTGCCCTAGCGGGACGCGGGGAAGAGACCCAGTACTTC	CASSALAGRGEETQYF
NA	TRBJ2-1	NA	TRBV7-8	TGTGCCAGCAGCTTTTCAGGGCGCAATGAGCAGTTCTTC	CASSFSGRNEQFF
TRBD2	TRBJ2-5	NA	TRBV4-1	TGCGCCAGCAGCCCCCGACTAGCGGGAGAAGCACGAGGGTACTTC	CASSPRLAGEARGYF
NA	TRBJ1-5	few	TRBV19	TGTGCCACCCGGGACCGGGAGAATCAGCCCCAGCATTTT	CATRDRENQPQHF
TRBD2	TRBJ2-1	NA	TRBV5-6	TGTGCCAGCAGCTTGCAGGGACTAGACCCCAATGAGCAGTTCTTC	CASSLQGLDPNEQFF
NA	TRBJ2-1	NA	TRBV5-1	TGCGCCAGCAGCTTGGGGGGACTTAACAATGAGCAGTTCTTC	CASSLGGLNNEQFF
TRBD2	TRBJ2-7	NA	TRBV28	TGTGCCAGCAGTCCTGCCCCTAGCGGGATGCCCTACGAGCAGTACTTC	CASSPAPSGMPYEQYF
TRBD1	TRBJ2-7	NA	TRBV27	TGTGCCAGCAGTTCTTGGGACAGGGCCTACGAGCAGTACTTC	CASSSWDRAYEQYF
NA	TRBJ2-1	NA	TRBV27	TGTGCCAGCACCCCCGTAGGACTTCCCAATGAGCAGTTCTTC	CASTPVGLPNEQFF
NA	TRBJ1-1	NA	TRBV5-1	TGCGCCAGCAGCTTGTCTCCGGGGATGAACACTGAAGCTTTCTTT	CASSLSPGMNTEAFF
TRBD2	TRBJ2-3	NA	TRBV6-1	TGTGCCACCCTTCTCCTAGCGGGAGGCGTAGATACGCAGTATTTT	CATLLLAGGVDTQYF
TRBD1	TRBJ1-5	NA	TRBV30	TGTGCCTGGAGTTCCCACAGGGGCTCCTACGGTCAGCCCCAGCATTTT	CAWSSHRGSYGQPQHF
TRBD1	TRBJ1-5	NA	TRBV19	TGTGCCAGTAGTAGGGGAACAGGGGATTGGGAGGGCAATCAGCCCCAGCATTTT	CASSRGTGDWEGNQPQHF
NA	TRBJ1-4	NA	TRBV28	TGTGCCAGCACTCAAAACCGGGGTATCGAAAAACTGTTTTTT	CASTQNRGIEKLFF
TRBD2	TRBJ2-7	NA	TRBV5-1	TGCGCCAGCAGCTTGGCGACTAGCGTGAGCTCCTACGAGCAGTACTTC	CASSLATSVSSYEQYF
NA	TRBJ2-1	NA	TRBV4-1	TGCGCCAGCAGCCAAGTAGCGGTGGGCTCCTACAATGAGCAGTTCTTC	CASSQVAVGSYNEQFF
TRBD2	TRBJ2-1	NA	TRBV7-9	TGTGCCAGCAGCCCGGGCACTAGCGGGAGGGCCGGAGGTAGTTATGAGCAGTTCTTC	CASSPGTSGRAGGSYEQFF
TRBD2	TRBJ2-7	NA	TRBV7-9	TGTGCCAGCAGCGCCCTAGCGGGAGATTCCTACGAGCAGTACTTC	CASSALAGDSYEQYF
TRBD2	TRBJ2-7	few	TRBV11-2	TGTGCCAGCAGCTCGAGGGGTAGCGGGAATGCCTACGAGCAGTACTTC	CASSSRGSGNAYEQYF